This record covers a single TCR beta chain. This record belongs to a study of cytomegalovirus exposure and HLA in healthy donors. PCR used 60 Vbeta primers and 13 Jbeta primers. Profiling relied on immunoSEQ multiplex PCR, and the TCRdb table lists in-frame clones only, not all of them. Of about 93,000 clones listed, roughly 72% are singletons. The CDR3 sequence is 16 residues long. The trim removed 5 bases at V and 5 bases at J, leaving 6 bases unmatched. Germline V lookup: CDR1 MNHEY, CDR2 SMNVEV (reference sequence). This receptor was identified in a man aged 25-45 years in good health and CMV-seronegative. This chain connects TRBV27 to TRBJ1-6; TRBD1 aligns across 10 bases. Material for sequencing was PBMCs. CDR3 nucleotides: TGTGCCAGCAGTCCCCTGGGACAGGGGAATAATTCACCCCTCCACTTT. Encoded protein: CASSPLGQGNNSPLHF.